This TCR beta chain was documented in a study of T cells in Graves' hyperthyroidism and ophthalmopathy. This clonotype was picked up many times. Researchers took RNA transcripts and amplified the TCR beta CDR3 regions from them. The study used the HTBI primer set for a first-round RT-PCR of the TCR CDR3. TCRdb analysed the multiplex PCR reads with MiXCR anew, one entry per CDR3 protein. The sample holds hundreds of thousands of distinct CDR3 sequences, about a sixth seen once. The CDR3 covers 12 residues. The V gene's germline CDR1 is SQVTM and CDR2 ANQGSEA. The junction had 8 bases not matched to a gene; V was cut back by 7 bases and J by 7 bases.

The chain couples TRBV29-1 to TRBJ2-5, with 8 bases lining up with TRBD1. Sequencing input: blood. This TCR was sampled from a woman in her 30s with Graves' hyperthyroidism. The CDR3 reads CSAPGGDSTQYF. The CDR3, as DNA: TGCAGCGCACCAGGGGGCGATTCGACCCAGTACTTC.